The 24 T cell receptor beta chains in this list originate from one sample, sequenced in a study of T cell changes during pregnancy in multiple sclerosis. The table came from immunoSEQ multiplex PCR; TCRdb's copy has only in-frame clones and leaves some out. The table shows about 50,000 clones, with 92% occurring only once. The material sequenced was CD4+ T cells from peripheral blood mononuclear cells, taken after pregnancy. These receptor sequences come from a female donor with multiple sclerosis, enrolled in a pregnancy study.

As DNA, the CDR3 is TGTGCCAGTACCGGGTCGAACACCGGGGAGCTGTTTTTT. This translates into CASTGSNTGELFF. The V and J genes are TRBV19 and TRBJ2-2, with D unclear. Trimming left V 7 bases short and J 0 bases short, with 6 bases between. There are 13 residues in the CDR3. Per the germline V gene, CDR1 is LNHDA and CDR2 is SQIVND (reference sequence).

V usage is TRBV7-2 and J usage is TRBJ1-5, with D uncertain. V was shortened by 6 bases and J by 5 bases, with 11 bases between the two germline ends. This CDR3 contains 13 residues. Germline V lookup: CDR1 SGHTA, CDR2 FQGNSA. This CDR3 is CASSENGDQPQHF. CDR3 sequence (DNA): TGTGCCAGCAGTGAAAACGGGGATCAGCCCCAGCATTTT.

The V gene is TRBV19, the J gene TRBJ2-1, with TRBD2 matching 9 bases. Germline assignment: CDR1 LNHDA and CDR2 SQIVND (reference sequence). The CDR3 extends over 15 amino acids. Trimming took 5 bases from V and 5 from J; bases not matched to a gene: 7. The CDR3 region is CASSGGRAPDNEQFF. The CDR3 DNA reads TGTGCCAGTAGTGGCGGGAGGGCGCCTGACAATGAGCAGTTCTTC.

This clone was seen a single time. The rearrangement links TRBV5-1 to TRBJ2-1; maybe TRBD2 (5 bases). Trimming took off 6 bases at V and 8 bases at J, with 18 bases between the two ends. This CDR3 region has 14 residues. The V gene's germline CDR1 is SGHRS and CDR2 YFSETQ. The chain's CDR3 is CASKIGGLGDEQFF. The CDR3 DNA is TGCGCCAGCAAAATAGGAGGACTGGGCGATGAGCAGTTCTTC.

The table lists this clone with a count of one. The chain combines TRBV30 with TRBJ2-3, with no clear D. The CDR3 length is 14 residues. Germline lookup yields CDR1 GTSNPN and CDR2 SVGIG (reference sequence). V lost 0 bases, J lost 5 bases, and 12 bases lay in between. CDR3 in amino acids: CAWSVPGSVDTQYF. CDR3 coding DNA: TGTGCCTGGAGTGTACCAGGCAGTGTAGATACGCAGTATTTT.

The chain combines TRBV5-6 with TRBJ2-7, with D tentatively TRBD2 (6 bases). The CDR3 is 14 amino acids. The germline V and J ends were trimmed by 3 bases and 3 bases, with 13 bases remaining between them. CDR1 and CDR2 (germline): SGHDT, YYEEEE. CDR3 bases: TGTGCCAGCAGCTCGGGACTCCTCTACTACGAGCAGTACTTC. Translation gives CASSSGLLYYEQYF.

J is TRBJ2-7 and V is TRBV19; no firm D call. Germline V lookup: CDR1 LNHDA, CDR2 SQIVND (reference sequence). The CDR3 spans 13 residues. V was cut by 3 bases and J by 0 bases, with 6 bases left in between. The CDR3 spells CASSIPSSYEQYF. The CDR3 DNA reads as TGTGCCAGTAGTATTCCGAGCTCCTACGAGCAGTACTTC. Full variable domain (rest looked up from reference TRBV19 and TRBJ2-7): DGGITQSPKYLFRKEGQNVTLSCEQNLNHDAMYWYRQDPGQGLRLIYYSQIVNDFQKGDIAEGYSVSREKKESFPLTVTSAQKNPTAFYLCASSIPSSYEQYFGPGTRLTVT.

The chain uses TRBV5-5 and TRBJ1-5; 7 bases line up with TRBD1. Germline CDR1 is SGHKS and CDR2 is YYEKEE (reference sequence). Trimming removed 3 bases from V and 0 bases from J; junction bases left unmatched: 3. The CDR3 extends over 15 amino acids. CDR3 nucleotide sequence: TGTGCCAGCAGCTGGACAGGAAATAGCAATCAGCCCCAGCATTTT. Encoded protein: CASSWTGNSNQPQHF.

The CDR3: CASSVAPFDEQYF. CDR3 coding DNA: TGTGCCAGCAGCGTAGCTCCCTTCGACGAGCAGTACTTC. V gene TRBV9 combines with J gene TRBJ2-7; no firm D call. There are 13 residues in the CDR3. Germline V gives CDR1 SGDLS, CDR2 YYNGEE. Trimming cost V 0 bases and J 5 bases, with 9 bases left between them.

The chain is built from TRBV10-3 and TRBJ2-7, with 7 positions matching TRBD2. Per the germline V gene, CDR1 is ENHRY and CDR2 is SYGVKD. This CDR3 spans 14 amino acids. V was clipped by 6 bases and J by 6 bases; unmatched bases: 11. The CDR3 DNA is TGTGCCATCAGGTCTAGCGGCTCGGAAGTCGAGCAGTACTTC. Encoded protein: CAIRSSGSEVEQYF.

This chain links TRBV27 with TRBJ1-1; D call uncertain. The CDR3 is 13 residues long. V was shortened by 3 bases and J by 4 bases, with 9 bases between the two germline ends. CDR1 MNHEY and CDR2 SMNVEV come from the germline V gene (reference sequence). The CDR3 is CASSLLRSTEAFF. CDR3 DNA: TGTGCCAGCAGTTTGCTCCGGAGCACTGAAGCTTTCTTT.

The genes are TRBV5-1 and TRBJ2-1; 7 bases are shared with TRBD1. Germline V lookup: CDR1 SGHRS, CDR2 YFSETQ. The CDR3 has 15 residues. Trimming cost V 2 bases and J 1 base; bases outside gene matches: 3. CDR3 nucleotide sequence: TGCGCCAGCAGCTTAAGGGACAGTTCCTACAATGAGCAGTTCTTC. Its protein product is CASSLRDSSYNEQFF.

V usage is TRBV9 and J usage is TRBJ2-3; 7 bases are a match to TRBD1. The length of the CDR3 is 15 residues. Trimming took 4 bases from V and 6 from J; bases not matched to a gene: 11. Per the germline V gene, CDR1 is SGDLS and CDR2 is YYNGEE. DNA for the CDR3: TGTGCCAGCAGCTATACTGGGACAGATCGTGATACGCAGTATTTT. Protein product: CASSYTGTDRDTQYF.

The genes are TRBV6-5 and TRBJ2-3; TRBD2 is a possible D gene (5 bases). CDR3 length: 15 residues. Trimming shortened V by 7 bases and J by 1 base, and 15 bases separated the two germline ends. Germline V gene sequence: CDR1 MNHEY, CDR2 SVGAGI. The CDR3 is CASTKLGVGTDTQYF. The CDR3 region has the DNA TGTGCCAGCACCAAACTAGGCGTCGGCACAGATACGCAGTATTTT.

The V gene is TRBV6-5, the J gene TRBJ1-2; D is perhaps TRBD1 (5 bases). CDR1 MNHEY and CDR2 SVGAGI come from the germline V gene. CDR3 length: 13 residues. Trimming left V 2 bases short and J 7 bases short, with 11 bases between. The CDR3 nucleotides are TGTGCCAGCAGTTACGCAGGGAAGGCTGGCTACACCTTC. Amino acids: CASSYAGKAGYTF.

DNA of the CDR3: TGTGCCAGCAGTTTATCTCAGGGTCATGGCTACACCTTC. Protein: CASSLSQGHGYTF. This chain uses TRBV27 with TRBJ1-2; maybe TRBD1 (5 bases). V was clipped by 0 bases and J by 6 bases, with 8 bases between them. CDR1 MNHEY and CDR2 SMNVEV come from the germline V gene (reference sequence). The CDR3 has 13 amino acids.

This chain links TRBV30 with TRBJ2-7, with D possibly being TRBD2 (6 bases). V gave up 3 bases and J gave up 3 bases, with 12 bases separating them. The CDR3 totals 13 residues. The germline gives CDR1 GTSNPN, CDR2 SVGIG (reference sequence). This chain's CDR3 is CAWRGTDSYEQYF. The DNA of the CDR3 is TGTGCCTGGAGGGGGACTGACAGCTACGAGCAGTACTTC.

The chain uses TRBV28 and TRBJ2-7; the match to TRBD1 covers 9 bases. Germline CDR1 MDHEN, CDR2 SYDVKM. This CDR3 has 18 amino acids. V lost 4 bases to trimming and J lost 7 bases; unmatched junction nucleotides: 20. DNA for the CDR3: TGTGCCAGCAGTTCCCTTTGGCTTCCGGGACAGGGCCGGTTTGAGCAGTACTTC. Amino acid sequence: CASSSLWLPGQGRFEQYF.

CDR3 amino acids: CASSFSQGTYNEQFF. The CDR3 DNA is TGTGCCAGCAGTTTCTCACAGGGGACCTACAATGAGCAGTTCTTC. V usage is TRBV6-4 and J usage is TRBJ2-1; 7 nucleotides agree with TRBD1. Germline CDR1 is MRHNA and CDR2 is SNTAGT. The ends lost 5 bases at V and 2 bases at J; junction bases unmatched: 6. The CDR3 runs 15 residues.

The chain couples TRBV7-9 to TRBJ1-3, with D perhaps TRBD1 (5 bases). The V end lost 5 bases, the J end lost 1 base, and 15 bases lay between the germline ends. From germline, CDR1 is SEHNR and CDR2 FQNEAQ (reference sequence). The CDR3 sequence is 16 residues long. CDR3 loop: CASSTYRRNSGNTIYF. CDR3 DNA sequence: TGTGCCAGCAGCACCTACAGGCGGAATTCTGGAAACACCATATATTTT. Together with reference TRBV7-9 and TRBJ1-3, the CDR3 gives the full variable domain: DTGVSQNPRHKITKRGQNVTFRCDPISEHNRLYWYRQTLGQGPEFLTYFQNEAQLEKSRLLSDRFSAERPKGSFSTLEIQRTEQGDSAMYLCASSTYRRNSGNTIYFGEGSWLTVV.

CDR3 region: CASSYSRNYGYTF. Written as DNA, the CDR3 is TGTGCCAGCAGTTACTCGAGGAACTATGGCTACACCTTC. V and J are TRBV6-5 and TRBJ1-2; D gene ambiguous. CDR3 size: 13 residues. Germline assignment: CDR1 MNHEY and CDR2 SVGAGI. V lost 0 bases to trimming and J lost 2 bases, with 4 bases between them.

V is TRBV5-1 and J is TRBJ2-1, with 12 bases identical to TRBD2. The CDR3 is 16 amino acids. Germline trimming cut 3 bases from V and 5 bases from J; bases unmatched to any gene: 6. Germline assignment: CDR1 SGHRS and CDR2 YFSETQ. The CDR3 coding sequence is TGCGCCAGCAGCTCGGGGCTAGCGGGAGGGCACAATGAGCAGTTCTTC. Its translation: CASSSGLAGGHNEQFF.

This clone was found a few times. The CDR3 DNA follows: TGTGCCAGCAGCTCCGGGACAGGGACCCACGAGCAGTACTTC. Translation gives CASSSGTGTHEQYF. The chain links TRBV2 to TRBJ2-7; 9 nucleotides agree with TRBD1. J was trimmed by 5 bases and V by 6 bases; bases with no gene match: 8. CDR1 is SNHLY, CDR2 FYNNEI, per germline. The CDR3 runs to 14 residues.

The chain is built from TRBV29-1 and TRBJ2-1, with D uncertain. V was cut by 7 bases and J by 0 bases, with 13 bases left in between. The germline CDR1 and CDR2 sequences are SQVTM and ANQGSEA. The CDR3 has 14 amino acids. The CDR3 nucleotides read TGCAGCGCCCTACAACTAAGCTCCTACAATGAGCAGTTCTTC. It codes for CSALQLSSYNEQFF.